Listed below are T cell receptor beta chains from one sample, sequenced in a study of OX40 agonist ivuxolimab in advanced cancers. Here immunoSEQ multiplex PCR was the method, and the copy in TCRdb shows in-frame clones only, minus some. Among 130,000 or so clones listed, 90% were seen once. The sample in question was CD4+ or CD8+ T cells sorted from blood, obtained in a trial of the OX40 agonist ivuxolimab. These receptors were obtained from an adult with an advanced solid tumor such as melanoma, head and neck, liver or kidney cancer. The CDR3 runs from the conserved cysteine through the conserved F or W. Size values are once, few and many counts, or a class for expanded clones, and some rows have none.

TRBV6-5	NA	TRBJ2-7	CASSYSGGFEQYF
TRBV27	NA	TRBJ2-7	CASSPEGPPYEQYF
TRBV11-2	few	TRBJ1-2	CASSLTTGPMNYGYTF
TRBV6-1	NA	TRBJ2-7	CASSAGGGSSYEQYF
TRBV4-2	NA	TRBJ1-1	CASSQDEGWRSEAFF
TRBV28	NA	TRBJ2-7	CASSSSSGTYEQYF
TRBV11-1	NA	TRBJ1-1	CASSLAGTGSTEAFF
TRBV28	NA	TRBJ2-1	CASHQFRGSYNEQFF
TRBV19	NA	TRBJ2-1	CASSTLSGNEQFF
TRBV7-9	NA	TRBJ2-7	CASSAGTRFTYEQYF
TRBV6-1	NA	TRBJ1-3	CASSEFPWTGSGNTIYF
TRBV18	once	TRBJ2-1	CASSRGGSSYNEQFF
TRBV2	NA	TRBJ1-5	CASSPTTSYSNQPQHF
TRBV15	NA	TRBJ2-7	CATRARASGTYEQYF
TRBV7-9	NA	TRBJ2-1	CASSTNRGDEQFF
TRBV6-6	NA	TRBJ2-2	CASSYRELFF
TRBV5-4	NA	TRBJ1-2	CASNQDLGDRAAYTF